This T cell receptor (beta chain) was recovered during a study of identical twins. Notes on the study in general: Rather than following the same donors, the conclusions depended on cross-sectional statistical analysis.

Every donor was a healthy Caucasian. In regard to this clonotype: Antigen unknown.

Using its own MiXCR run on the 5' RACE reads, TCRdb lists one record per CDR3 protein. Counted here are over 600,000 distinct CDR3 sequences, 20% to 25% occurring once; the ten biggest clones make up around 4.4%. The CDR3 sequence is 15 residues long. V shed 5 bases, J shed 7 bases, and the junction held 9 bases outside the gene matches. In germline, CDR1 is SEHNR, CDR2 FQNEAQ (reference sequence). These same data were also listed under a study on T cells expressing NK-cell markers. Turning to that study: The same clonotypes also predominated in the CD3+CD56-NKG2C+ fraction of a handful of donors.

The origin of this receptor is a woman aged 18-29 years in good health. The chain employs TRBV7-9 and TRBJ1-4, with TRBD1 matching over 8 bases. Source material: PBMCs. CDR3 sequence (DNA): TGTGCCAGCAGCGCCCCAGGGGGCGGTGGTGAAAAACTGTTTTTT. This gives the protein CASSAPGGGGEKLFF.